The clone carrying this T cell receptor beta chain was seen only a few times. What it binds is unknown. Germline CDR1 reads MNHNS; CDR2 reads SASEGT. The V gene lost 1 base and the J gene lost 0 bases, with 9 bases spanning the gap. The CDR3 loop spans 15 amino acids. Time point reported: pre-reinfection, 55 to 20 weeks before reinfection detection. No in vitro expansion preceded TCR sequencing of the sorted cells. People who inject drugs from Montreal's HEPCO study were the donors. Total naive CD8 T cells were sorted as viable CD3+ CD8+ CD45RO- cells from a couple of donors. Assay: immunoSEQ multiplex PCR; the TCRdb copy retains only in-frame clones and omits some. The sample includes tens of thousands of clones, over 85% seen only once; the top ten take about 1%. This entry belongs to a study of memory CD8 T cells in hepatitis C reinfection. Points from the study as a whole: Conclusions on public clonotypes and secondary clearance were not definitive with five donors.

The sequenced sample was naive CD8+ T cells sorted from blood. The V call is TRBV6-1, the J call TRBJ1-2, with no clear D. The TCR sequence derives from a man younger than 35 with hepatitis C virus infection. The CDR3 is CASSEGGGANYGYTF. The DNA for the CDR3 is TGTGCCAGCAGTGAAGGTGGAGGAGCTAACTATGGCTACACCTTC.